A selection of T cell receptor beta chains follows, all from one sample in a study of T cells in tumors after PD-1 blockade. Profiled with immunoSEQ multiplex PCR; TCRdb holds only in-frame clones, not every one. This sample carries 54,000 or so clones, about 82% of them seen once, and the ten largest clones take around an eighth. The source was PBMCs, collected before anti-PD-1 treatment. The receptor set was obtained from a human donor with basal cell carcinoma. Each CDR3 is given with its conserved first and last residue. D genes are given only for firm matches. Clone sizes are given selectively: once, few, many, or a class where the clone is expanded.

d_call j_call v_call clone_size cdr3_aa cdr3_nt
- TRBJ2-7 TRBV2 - CASSDISYEQYF TGTGCCAGCAGCGACATCTCCTACGAGCAGTACTTC
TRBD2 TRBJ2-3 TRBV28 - CASSGFAGGNTDTQYF TGTGCCAGCAGTGGATTTGCGGGGGGAAACACAGATACGCAGTATTTT
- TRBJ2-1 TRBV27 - CASSLRGPRPYNEQFF TGTGCCAGCAGTTTGCGGGGGCCGCGACCTTACAATGAGCAGTTCTTC
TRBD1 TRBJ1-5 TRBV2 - CASREQGAGNQPQHF TGTGCCAGCAGAGAACAGGGGGCGGGCAATCAGCCCCAGCATTTT
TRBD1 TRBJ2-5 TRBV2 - CASRVTGVGETQYF TGTGCCAGCAGGGTGACAGGGGTTGGGGAGACCCAGTACTTC
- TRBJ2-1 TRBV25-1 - CASREQGTYNEQFF TGTGCCAGCAGGGAACAGGGCACCTACAATGAGCAGTTCTTC
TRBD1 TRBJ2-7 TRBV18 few CASSLQQGASYEQYF TGTGCCAGCTCATTACAACAGGGGGCGTCCTACGAGCAGTACTTC
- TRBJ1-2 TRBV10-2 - CASGQEPYGYTF TGCGCCAGCGGACAAGAGCCCTATGGCTACACCTTC
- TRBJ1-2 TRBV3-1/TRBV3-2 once CASSQGRTAYGYTF TGTGCCAGCAGCCAAGGGAGGACAGCCTATGGCTACACCTTC
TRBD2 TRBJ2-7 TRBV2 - CASRWGGYEQYF TGTGCCAGCAGGTGGGGGGGCTACGAGCAGTACTTC
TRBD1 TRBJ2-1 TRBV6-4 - CASSDSAGGLGSYNEQFF TGTGCCAGCAGTGACTCTGCAGGGGGCTTAGGCTCCTACAATGAGCAGTTCTTC
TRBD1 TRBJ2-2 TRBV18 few CASSPRTGINTGELFF TGTGCCAGCTCACCAAGGACAGGGATTAACACCGGGGAGCTGTTTTTT
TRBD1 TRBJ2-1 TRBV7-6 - CASSHGQGQYNEQFF TGTGCCAGCAGCCACGGACAGGGGCAATACAATGAGCAGTTCTTC
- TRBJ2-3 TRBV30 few CACRTTDTQYF TGTGCCTGTCGGACTACAGATACGCAGTATTTT
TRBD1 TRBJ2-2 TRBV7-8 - CASSSQGHGELFF TGTGCCAGCAGCTCACAGGGGCACGGGGAGCTGTTTTTT
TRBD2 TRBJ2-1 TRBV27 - CASRTSGGWHEQFF TGTGCCAGCAGGACTAGCGGGGGATGGCATGAGCAGTTCTTC
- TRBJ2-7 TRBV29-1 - CSASYTYEQYF TGCAGCGCCAGTTATACCTACGAGCAGTACTTC
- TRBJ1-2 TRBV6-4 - CASSDHRAYTF TGTGCCAGCAGTGATCACAGAGCCTACACCTTC
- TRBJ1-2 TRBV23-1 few CASSHVNGYTF TGCGCCAGCAGTCATGTTAATGGCTACACCTTC
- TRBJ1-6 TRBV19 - CASSIGQRNSPLHF TGTGCCAGTAGTATAGGACAGAGAAATTCACCCCTCCACTTT
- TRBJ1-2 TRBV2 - CASSEQAHSYGYTF TGTGCCAGCAGTGAACAGGCTCACAGCTATGGCTACACCTTC
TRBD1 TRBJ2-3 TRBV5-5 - CASSSFNRDRVLADTQYF TGTGCCAGCAGCTCGTTTAACCGGGACAGGGTTTTGGCAGATACGCAGTATTTT
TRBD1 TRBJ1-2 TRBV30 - CAWTSPGQSYGYTF TGTGCCTGGACCTCACCGGGACAGAGCTATGGCTACACCTTC
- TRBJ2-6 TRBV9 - CASSATLGSGANVLTF TGTGCCAGCAGCGCGACTTTAGGCTCTGGGGCCAACGTCCTGACTTTC
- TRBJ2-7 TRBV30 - CAWTAYTGVGEQYF TGTGCCTGGACCGCCTACACGGGGGTCGGCGAGCAGTACTTC
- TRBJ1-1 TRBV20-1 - CSAARGGAAFF TGCAGTGCCGCCCGGGGGGGTGCGGCTTTCTTT
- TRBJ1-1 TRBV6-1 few CASSEMWGGGTEAFF TGTGCCAGCAGTGAAATGTGGGGGGGAGGCACTGAAGCTTTCTTT
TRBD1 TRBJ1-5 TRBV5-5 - CASSPGQGNQPQHF TGTGCCAGCAGCCCGGGACAGGGCAATCAGCCCCAGCATTTT
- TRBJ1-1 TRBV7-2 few CASSFKMNTEAFF TGTGCCAGCAGCTTTAAGATGAACACTGAAGCTTTCTTT
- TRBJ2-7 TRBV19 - CASSIVQGIEQYF TGTGCCAGTAGTATAGTTCAAGGGATCGAGCAGTACTTC
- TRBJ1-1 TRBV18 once CASSPYLTGDTEAFF TGTGCCAGCTCACCCTATCTGACTGGCGACACTGAAGCTTTCTTT
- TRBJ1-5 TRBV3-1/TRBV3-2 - CASSLSSARGIQGNQPQHF TGTGCCAGCAGCCTCTCTAGTGCGCGTGGAATTCAGGGCAATCAGCCCCAGCATTTT
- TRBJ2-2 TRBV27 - CASSATPVVNTGELFF TGTGCCAGCAGTGCGACACCGGTAGTGAACACCGGGGAGCTGTTTTTT
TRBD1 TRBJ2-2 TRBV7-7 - CASSPRDSATGTGELFF TGTGCTAGCAGCCCCCGGGATAGTGCGACAGGGACCGGGGAGCTGTTTTTT
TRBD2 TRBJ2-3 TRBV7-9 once CASTPSGISTDTQYF TGTGCCAGCACCCCGAGCGGGATTAGCACAGATACGCAGTATTTT
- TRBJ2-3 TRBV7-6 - CASSLGGRAHTDTQYF TGTGCCAGCAGCTTAGGGGGACGCGCCCATACAGATACGCAGTATTTT